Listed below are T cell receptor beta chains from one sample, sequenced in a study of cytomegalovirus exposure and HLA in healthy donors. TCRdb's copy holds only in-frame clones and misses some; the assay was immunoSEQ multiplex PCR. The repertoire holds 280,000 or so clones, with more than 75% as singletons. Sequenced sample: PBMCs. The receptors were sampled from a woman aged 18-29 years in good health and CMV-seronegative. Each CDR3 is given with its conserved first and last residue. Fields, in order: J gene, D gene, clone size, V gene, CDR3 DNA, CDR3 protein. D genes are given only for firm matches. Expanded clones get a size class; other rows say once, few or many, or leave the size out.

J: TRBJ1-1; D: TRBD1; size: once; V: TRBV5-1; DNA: TGCGCCAGCAGCTTGCGGCCGGGGACAGTGAACACTGAAGCTTTCTTT; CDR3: CASSLRPGTVNTEAFF
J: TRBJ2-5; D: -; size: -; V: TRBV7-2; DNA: TGTGCCAGCAGCTTAAGCGGCCCGGGGGAGACCCAGTACTTC; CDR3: CASSLSGPGETQYF
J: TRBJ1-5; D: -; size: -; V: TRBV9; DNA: TGTGCCAGCAGCGTAGGGAGCTCCGGCAATCAGCCCCAGCATTTT; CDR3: CASSVGSSGNQPQHF
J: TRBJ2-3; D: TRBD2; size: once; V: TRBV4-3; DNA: TGCGCCAGCAGCCAAGATCTAGCGGGAACAAGGACAGATACGCAGTATTTT; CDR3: CASSQDLAGTRTDTQYF
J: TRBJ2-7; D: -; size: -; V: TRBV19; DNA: TGTGCCAGTAGTATAGGGCCGGGGTACGAGCAGTACTTC; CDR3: CASSIGPGYEQYF
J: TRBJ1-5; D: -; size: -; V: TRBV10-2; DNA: TGCGCCAGCACCCAACAGGTTAGCAATCAGCCCCAGCATTTT; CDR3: CASTQQVSNQPQHF
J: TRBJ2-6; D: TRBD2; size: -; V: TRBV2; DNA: TGTGCCAGGCAAGCGGGAGGGAGCTCTGGGGCCAACGTCCTGACTTTC; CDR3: CARQAGGSSGANVLTF
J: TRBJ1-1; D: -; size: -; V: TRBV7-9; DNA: TGTGCCAGCAGCTTACACGGTAACACTGAAGCTTTCTTT; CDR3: CASSLHGNTEAFF
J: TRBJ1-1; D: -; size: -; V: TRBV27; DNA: TGTGCCAGCAGTCCGAGGGCGGGGAGGACTGAAGCTTTCTTT; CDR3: CASSPRAGRTEAFF
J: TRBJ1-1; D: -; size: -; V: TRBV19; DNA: TGTGCCAGTATGAGAGTGAACACTGAAGCTTTCTTT; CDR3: CASMRVNTEAFF
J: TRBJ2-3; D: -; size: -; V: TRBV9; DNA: TGTGCCAGCAGCGTAGGTAGTGCCGATACGCAGTATTTT; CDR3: CASSVGSADTQYF
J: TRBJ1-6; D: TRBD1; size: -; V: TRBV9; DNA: TGTGCCAGCAGCCCGGACAGGATGAATTCACCCCTCCACTTT; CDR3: CASSPDRMNSPLHF
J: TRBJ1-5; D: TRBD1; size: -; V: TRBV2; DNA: TGTGCCAGCAGCGCAGGGACAGATCCCCAGCATTTT; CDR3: CASSAGTDPQHF
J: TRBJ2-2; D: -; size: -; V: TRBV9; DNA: TGTGCCAGCAGCGTAGACCCGGGACACCAAAACACCGGGGAGCTGTTTTTT; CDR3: CASSVDPGHQNTGELFF
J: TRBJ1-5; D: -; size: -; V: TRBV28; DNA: TGTGCCAGTAAAACACCGGGGAACCTTCATCAGCCCCAGCATTTT; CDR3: CASKTPGNLHQPQHF
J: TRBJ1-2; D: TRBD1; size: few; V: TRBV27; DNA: TGTGCCAGCAGTTTATTATCCCAGGGGGCGGGCTACACCTTC; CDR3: CASSLLSQGAGYTF
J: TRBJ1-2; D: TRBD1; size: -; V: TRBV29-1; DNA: TGCAGCGTGAGGACAGGGGGTTTTTATGGCTACACCTTC; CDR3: CSVRTGGFYGYTF
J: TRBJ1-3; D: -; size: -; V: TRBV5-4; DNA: TGTGCCAGCAGCTTGCAGGGGCCACTTTCAGAAAACACCATATATTTT; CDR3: CASSLQGPLSENTIYF
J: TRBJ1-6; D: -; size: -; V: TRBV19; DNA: TGTGCCAGTAGTATTTGGACTTTACGATCGGTTAATTCACCCCTCCACTTT; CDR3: CASSIWTLRSVNSPLHF
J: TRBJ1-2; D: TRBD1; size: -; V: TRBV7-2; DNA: TGTGCCAGCAGCTTAAGTGTCCCAGGACAGGGACACTACACCTTC; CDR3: CASSLSVPGQGHYTF
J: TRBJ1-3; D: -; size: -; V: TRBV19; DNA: TGTGCCAGTAGTATCCAACTTCGAAACACCATATATTTT; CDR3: CASSIQLRNTIYF
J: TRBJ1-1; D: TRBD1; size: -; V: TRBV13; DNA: TGTGCCAGCAGTTCAAGGGGTTGGACAGGGAAGGGTCTGGTGAACACTGAAGCTTTCTTT; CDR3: CASSSRGWTGKGLVNTEAFF
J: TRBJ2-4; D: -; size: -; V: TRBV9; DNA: TGTGCCAGCAGCGCAACCGGGGCCAAAAACATTCAGTACTTC; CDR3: CASSATGAKNIQYF
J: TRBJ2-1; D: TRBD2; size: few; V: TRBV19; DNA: TGTGCCAGTAGTATAGATGCGGGAGGGTCCTACAATGAGCAGTTCTTC; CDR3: CASSIDAGGSYNEQFF
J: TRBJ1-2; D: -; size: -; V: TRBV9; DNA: TGTGCCAGCAGCGTAGAAGTCCGAGGCGGGAGTCTCATAAACCAGCCTAACTATGGCTACACCTTC; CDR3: CASSVEVRGGSLINQPNYGYTF
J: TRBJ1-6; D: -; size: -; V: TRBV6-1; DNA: TGTGCCAGCAGTGAGAGGCGAGGCCTAAACTACCATTCACCCCTCCACTTT; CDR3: CASSERRGLNYHSPLHF
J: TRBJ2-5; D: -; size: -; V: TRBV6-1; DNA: TGTGCCAGCAGTGTAACTAGCCAAGAGACCCAGTACTTC; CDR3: CASSVTSQETQYF
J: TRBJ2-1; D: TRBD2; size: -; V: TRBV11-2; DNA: TGTGCCAGCAGTTATGGACTAGCGGGAGGGCGAGGGCAGTTCTTC; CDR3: CASSYGLAGGRGQFF
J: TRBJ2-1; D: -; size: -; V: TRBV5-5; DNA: TGTGCCAGCAGCGCGGAAGGCGATGAGCAGTTCTTC; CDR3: CASSAEGDEQFF
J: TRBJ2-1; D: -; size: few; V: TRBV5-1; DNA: TGCGCCAGCAGCTTTCGGAATGAGCAGTTCTTC; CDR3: CASSFRNEQFF
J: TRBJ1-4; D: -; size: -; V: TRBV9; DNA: TGTGCCAGCAGCGTAGATGGGGAAGGGGATGAAAAACTGTTTTTT; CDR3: CASSVDGEGDEKLFF
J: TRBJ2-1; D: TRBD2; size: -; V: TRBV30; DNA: TGTGCCTGGAGTCCCCTAGCGGAGCCCTACAATGAGCAGTTCTTC; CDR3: CAWSPLAEPYNEQFF
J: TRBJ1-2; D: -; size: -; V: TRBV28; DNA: TGTGCCAGCAGTTCGCCCCAGGATGGCTACACCTTC; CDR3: CASSSPQDGYTF
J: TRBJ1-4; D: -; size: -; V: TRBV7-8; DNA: TGTGCCAGCACCCCCTCCCGGGGGGCCTTATCGCTAGGTGAAAAACTGTTTTTT; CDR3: CASTPSRGALSLGEKLFF
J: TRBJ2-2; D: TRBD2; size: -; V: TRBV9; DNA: TGTGCCAGCAGCGCCCCTAGCGGGAGGGCGGGGGAGCTGTTTTTT; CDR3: CASSAPSGRAGELFF
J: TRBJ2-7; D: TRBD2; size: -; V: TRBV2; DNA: TGTGCCAGCAGCGCTAGCGGGCGGGTCTACGAGCAGTACTTC; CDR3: CASSASGRVYEQYF
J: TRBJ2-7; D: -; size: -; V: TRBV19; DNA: TGTGCCAGTAGTCCGACAAGTACGGGGGAGCAGTACTTC; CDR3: CASSPTSTGEQYF
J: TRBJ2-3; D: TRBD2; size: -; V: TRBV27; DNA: TGTGCCAGCAGGCCGGGACTAGCCCTCACAGATACGCAGTATTTT; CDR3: CASRPGLALTDTQYF
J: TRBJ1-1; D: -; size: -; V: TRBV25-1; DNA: TGTGCCAGCAGTGAAGGTGTCGGGGAAGCTTTCTTT; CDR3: CASSEGVGEAFF
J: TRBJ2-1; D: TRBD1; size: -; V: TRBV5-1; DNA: TGCGCCAGCCGAACGACAGGGGGCAATGAGCAGTTCTTC; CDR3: CASRTTGGNEQFF
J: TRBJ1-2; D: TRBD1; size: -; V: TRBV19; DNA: TGTGCCACCTCGGATTTCGACAGGGGTAGAGGCTACACCTTC; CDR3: CATSDFDRGRGYTF
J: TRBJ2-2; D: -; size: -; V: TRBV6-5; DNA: TGTGCCAGCAGTCGTAGCGATATCAACACCGGGGAGCTGTTTTTT; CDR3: CASSRSDINTGELFF
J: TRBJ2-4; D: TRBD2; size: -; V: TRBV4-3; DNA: TGCGCCAGCAGCCCCCGGGGGGGCCTGCCTACCGGGGGAAACATTCAGTACTTC; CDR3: CASSPRGGLPTGGNIQYF
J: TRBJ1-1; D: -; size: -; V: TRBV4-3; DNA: TGCGCCAGCAGCCAAGATCGCCTTGGAGGGCACACTGAAGCTTTCTTT; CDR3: CASSQDRLGGHTEAFF
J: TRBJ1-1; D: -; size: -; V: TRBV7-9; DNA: TGTGCCAGCAGCCAGACATTCACTGAAGCTTTCTTT; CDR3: CASSQTFTEAFF
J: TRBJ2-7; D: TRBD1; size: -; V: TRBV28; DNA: TGTGCCGGATCAGGGGGACAGGGGGTCGAGCAGTACTTC; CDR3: CAGSGGQGVEQYF
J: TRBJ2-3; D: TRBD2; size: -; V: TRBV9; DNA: TGTGCCAGCAGCGCGGGGGGGGTTAGCACAGATACGCAGTATTTT; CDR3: CASSAGGVSTDTQYF
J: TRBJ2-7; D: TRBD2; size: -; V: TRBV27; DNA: TGTGCCAGCCGACCGGGACTAGCGGGAGCCGGGGGAATCTTC; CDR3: CASRPGLAGAGGIF
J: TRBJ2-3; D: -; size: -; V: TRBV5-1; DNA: TGCGCCAGCAGGCCTTGGGGTGGACAGAGCACAGATACGCAGTATTTT; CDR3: CASRPWGGQSTDTQYF
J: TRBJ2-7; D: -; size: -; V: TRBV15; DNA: TGTGCCACCAGCAGAGATCGGTCGTTGCCCTACGAGCAGTACTTC; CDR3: CATSRDRSLPYEQYF
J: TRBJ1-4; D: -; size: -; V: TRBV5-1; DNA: TGCGCCAGCAGCCCCAACTTTGGGGGGGAAAAACTGTTTTTT; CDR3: CASSPNFGGEKLFF
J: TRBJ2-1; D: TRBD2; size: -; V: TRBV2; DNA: TGTGCCAGCAGTGTTTATCGGGAGGCCTACAATGAGCAGTTCTTC; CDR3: CASSVYREAYNEQFF
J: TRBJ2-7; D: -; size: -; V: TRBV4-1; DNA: TGCGCCAGCAGCCAAGGCGGCTACGAGCAGTACTTC; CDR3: CASSQGGYEQYF
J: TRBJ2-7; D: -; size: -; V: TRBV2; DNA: TGTGCCAGCTTATACGAGGGAGACGAGCAGTACTTC; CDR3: CASLYEGDEQYF